Following are 17 T cell receptor beta chains from one sample sequenced in a study of cytomegalovirus exposure and HLA in healthy donors. The PCR ran on 60 Vbeta and 13 Jbeta primers. Using immunoSEQ multiplex PCR, the repertoire was profiled, and TCRdb retains in-frame clones only, with some absent. The sample includes 150,000 or so clones, around 83% of them seen just once. The sequencing input was PBMCs. All receptors come from a male donor in good health and CMV-seropositive.

J is TRBJ2-1 and V is TRBV9, with 8 bases that match TRBD2. Per germline, CDR1 SGDLS and CDR2 YYNGEE. This CDR3 is built from 18 residues. J gave up 5 bases and V 4 bases, and 17 bases lay outside the gene matches. DNA for the CDR3: TGTGCCAGCAGCTTCAACTATAGCGGGGCCCATCCAGACAATGAGCAGTTCTTC. This codes for CASSFNYSGAHPDNEQFF.

The chain links TRBV19 to TRBJ1-5, with D possibly TRBD1 on 5 matching bases. CDR3 length: 16 residues. In germline, CDR1 is LNHDA, CDR2 SQIVND (reference sequence). The V end lost 7 bases, the J end lost 1 base, and 17 bases lay between the germline ends. CDR3 amino acids: CASTPLTGSSNQPQHF. The CDR3 nucleotides read TGTGCCAGTACCCCCCTAACAGGTTCGAGCAATCAGCCCCAGCATTTT.

A word on this clone: One end of the junction does not line up with germline, which may come from a read error. The CDR3 DNA follows: TGCGCCAGCAGCTGGGGAGGGAACTCTGGGGCCAACGGCCTGACTTTC. Its translation: CASSWGGNSGANGLTF. The chain joins TRBV5-1 to TRBJ2-6; the match to TRBD2 covers 7 bases. The CDR3 is made up of 16 amino acids. The germline V gene encodes CDR1 SGHRS and CDR2 YFSETQ.

The chain joins TRBV4-1 to TRBJ2-3; 12 positions agree with TRBD2. Germline-derived CDR1 and CDR2 are MGHRA and YSYEKL. The CDR3 spans 17 residues. V lost 2 bases to trimming and J lost 3 bases; unmatched junction nucleotides: 6. CDR3 bases: TGCGCCAGCAGCCAACCCACTAGCGGGGGGAGAACAGATACGCAGTATTTT. Encoded protein: CASSQPTSGGRTDTQYF.

The chain is built from TRBV28 and TRBJ1-4; 11 nucleotides agree with TRBD1. CDR3 size: 16 residues. V shed 4 bases, J shed 10 bases, and the junction held 11 bases outside the gene matches. The germline gives CDR1 MDHEN, CDR2 SYDVKM. CDR3 protein: CASSSPGQGETGKLFF. CDR3 in DNA: TGTGCCAGCAGTTCTCCGGGACAGGGGGAAACTGGAAAACTGTTTTTT.

The chain employs TRBV9 and TRBJ1-2, with TRBD1 matching over 7 bases. Trimming removed 3 bases from V and 4 bases from J; junction bases left unmatched: 3. The CDR3 totals 13 residues. Germline values: CDR1 SGDLS, CDR2 YYNGEE. The DNA of the CDR3 is TGTGCCAGCAGCGGACAGGGACGCTATGGCTACACCTTC. Amino acids: CASSGQGRYGYTF. Complete variable domain (other parts from reference TRBV9 and TRBJ1-2): DSGVTQTPKHLITATGQRVTLRCSPRSGDLSVYWYQQSLDQGLQFLIQYYNGEERAKGNILERFSAQQFPDLHSELNLSSLELGDSALYFCASSGQGRYGYTFGSGTRLTVV.

J is TRBJ1-2 and V is TRBV30, with D possibly matching TRBD1 (5 bases). This CDR3 spans 16 amino acids. V was trimmed by 3 bases and J by 1 base, leaving 18 bases between them. CDR1 and CDR2 from the germline V gene are GTSNPN and SVGIG (reference sequence). DNA for the CDR3: TGTGCCTGGAGGCCCCGCGGACGGGGGGGTAACTATGGCTACACCTTC. Translation: CAWRPRGRGGNYGYTF. Filled out from reference TRBV30 and TRBJ1-2, the complete variable domain reads SQTIHQWPATLVQPVGSPLSLECTVEGTSNPNLYWYRQAAGRGLQLLFYSVGIGQISSEVPQNLSASRPQDRQFILSSKKLLLSDSGFYLCAWRPRGRGGNYGYTFGSGTRLTVV.

This clone was seen only once. One junction end does not reproduce the germline sequence, and a read error may be involved. The chain carries TRBV14 and TRBJ1-5; the D is unclear. Germline V lookup: CDR1 SGHDN, CDR2 FVKESK. The CDR3 is made up of 16 amino acids. Here the CDR3 DNA reads TGTGCCAGCAGCCAAGATTACTTCGGGGTCAATCAGCCCCACCATTTT. Translating it yields CASSQDYFGVNQPHHF.

The chain combines TRBV7-2 with TRBJ1-1; the D gene is possibly TRBD1 (5 bases). V dropped 3 bases and J dropped 0 bases, with 23 bases sitting between them. The CDR3 extends over 19 amino acids. The germline gives CDR1 SGHTA, CDR2 FQGNSA. CDR3 DNA sequence: TGTGCCAGCAGCTTCCGCAGGGCCACTACCAACTTTATGAACACTGAAGCTTTCTTT. Encoded protein: CASSFRRATTNFMNTEAFF.

The chain is built from TRBV15 and TRBJ1-3, with D unclear. Germline V gene data show CDR1 as LNHNV and CDR2 as YYDKDF (reference sequence). There are 15 residues in the CDR3. V gave up 2 bases and J gave up 0 bases, with 8 bases separating them. The chain's CDR3 is CATSRSLLSGNTIYF. In nucleotides, the CDR3 is TGTGCCACCAGCAGATCACTACTCTCTGGAAACACCATATATTTT.

The chain employs TRBV7-9 and TRBJ2-2, with TRBD1 matching 8 bases. Losses at the gene ends were 5 bases for V and 1 base for J; bases not matched to a gene: 0. Germline V CDR1 and CDR2: SEHNR, FQNEAQ (reference sequence). The CDR3 is 14 residues long. The CDR3 DNA sequence: TGTGCCAGCAGCGGGACAGGGAACACCGGGGAGCTGTTTTTT. Translated: CASSGTGNTGELFF.

This chain links TRBV27 with TRBJ2-3, with 7 bases matching TRBD1. Germline trimming cut 1 base from V and 1 base from J; bases unmatched to any gene: 5. The CDR3 totals 16 residues. The germline V gene encodes CDR1 MNHEY and CDR2 SMNVEV (reference sequence). CDR3 residues: CASSLFVTGGTDTQYF. The CDR3 nucleotides are TGTGCCAGCAGTTTATTTGTAACAGGGGGCACAGATACGCAGTATTTT.

This clone is a singleton in its sample. The chain links TRBV5-4 to TRBJ1-6, with no clear D. Germline lookup yields CDR1 SGHNT and CDR2 YYREEE (reference sequence). This CDR3 has 13 residues. V was pared by 5 bases and J by 9 bases, with 12 bases between. CDR3 sequence (DNA): TGTGCCAGCAGACAGAAAGGTCTTTCACCCCTCCACTTT. The encoded protein is CASRQKGLSPLHF.

The rearrangement uses TRBV6-5 and TRBJ1-1; D unresolved. Germline lookup yields CDR1 MNHEY and CDR2 SVGAGI. The V end was cut by 2 bases, the J end by 0 bases, with 4 bases between. The CDR3 contains 13 residues. The chain's CDR3 is CASSYIMNTEAFF. The CDR3 DNA sequence: TGTGCCAGCAGTTACATAATGAACACTGAAGCTTTCTTT.

The chain uses TRBV18 and TRBJ2-7, with 7 bases aligning to TRBD1. Looked up from germline, CDR1 is KGHSH and CDR2 is LQKENI. V trimming: 3 bases; J trimming: 2 bases; junction bases outside the gene matches: 4. The CDR3 contains 14 residues. CDR3 bases: TGTGCCAGCTCACCGGGACAGCAAACCTACGAGCAGTACTTC. It translates to CASSPGQQTYEQYF.

The chain carries TRBV4-3 and TRBJ1-2; D is undetermined. The length of the CDR3 is 15 residues. Germline V gene sequence: CDR1 LGHNA, CDR2 YSLEER. Trimming left V 1 base short and J 0 bases short, with 9 bases between. The CDR3 protein is CASSQVRSSNYGYTF. The CDR3 DNA reads as TGCGCCAGCAGCCAAGTCCGGTCGTCTAACTATGGCTACACCTTC.

The gene calls are TRBV19 and TRBJ1-3; D remains unclear. Germline CDR1 and CDR2: LNHDA and SQIVND (reference sequence). The germline V and J ends were trimmed by 6 bases and 0 bases, with 9 bases remaining between them. The CDR3 is made up of 14 amino acids. The CDR3 region has the DNA TGTGCCAGTAGCTTCAGTGACTCTGGAAACACCATATATTTT. It specifies CASSFSDSGNTIYF. The variable domain in full, completed from reference TRBV19 and TRBJ1-3, reads DGGITQSPKYLFRKEGQNVTLSCEQNLNHDAMYWYRQDPGQGLRLIYYSQIVNDFQKGDIAEGYSVSREKKESFPLTVTSAQKNPTAFYLCASSFSDSGNTIYFGEGSWLTVV.